These 15 T cell receptor beta chains were all obtained from the same sample, sequenced in a study of blood T cell repertoires in COVID-19. This table comes from immunoSEQ multiplex PCR, and its TCRdb copy is limited to in-frame clones, with some not included. The table shows fewer than 150,000 clones, with over 80% occurring only once. Sequenced: peripheral blood. The receptors originated from a woman at least 80 years old with acute or convalescent COVID-19.

The chain carries TRBV2 and TRBJ1-6; D not resolved. The V end was cut by 4 bases, the J end by 10 bases, with 17 bases between. Germline CDR1 is SNHLY and CDR2 is FYNNEI. The CDR3 consists of 15 residues. CDR3 in amino acids: CASSGRTRVHSPLHF. The CDR3 DNA reads as TGTGCCAGCAGTGGCCGGACGAGGGTACACTCACCCCTCCACTTT.

The V and J genes are TRBV18 and TRBJ2-6, with D possibly TRBD1 on 6 matching bases. CDR3 length: 18 residues. Germline CDR1 reads KGHSH; CDR2 reads LQKENI. Trimming stripped 0 bases from V and 2 bases from J, with 14 bases between. CDR3 amino acids: CASSPPAGASAGANVLTF. CDR3 coding DNA: TGTGCCAGCTCACCACCGGCAGGGGCTTCCGCTGGGGCCAACGTCCTGACTTTC.

The rearrangement links TRBV3-1 (or the pseudogene TRBV3-2) to TRBJ2-1; tentatively, D is TRBD2 (6 bases). The V gene lost 3 bases and the J gene lost 12 bases, with 9 bases spanning the gap. This CDR3 comprises 11 residues. Germline CDR1 reads LGHDT; CDR2 reads YNNKEL (reference sequence). This CDR3 is CASSHGGSQFF. In nucleotides, the CDR3 is TGTGCCAGCAGCCATGGGGGGTCGCAGTTCTTC.

The chain joins TRBV3-1 (or the pseudogene TRBV3-2) to TRBJ2-3; 7 nucleotides line up with TRBD1. CDR3 length: 16 amino acids. The trim removed 4 bases at V and 0 bases at J, leaving 7 bases unmatched. The germline V gene encodes CDR1 LGHDT and CDR2 YNNKEL (reference sequence). The CDR3 loop reads CASSPGTAHSTDTQYF. The CDR3 DNA reads as TGTGCCAGCAGCCCCGGGACAGCCCACAGCACAGATACGCAGTATTTT.

The chain is built from TRBV10-3 and TRBJ1-2, with 7 bases that match TRBD1. The CDR3 covers 15 residues. CDR1 and CDR2 (germline): ENHRY, SYGVKD. With 4 bases clipped from V and 0 bases from J, the junction kept 5 bases outside the gene matches. In nucleotides, the CDR3 is TGTGCCATCAGTGCTATGACAGGGTCTAACTATGGCTACACCTTC. It encodes CAISAMTGSNYGYTF.

The V gene is TRBV5-4, the J gene TRBJ2-7; 11 nucleotides agree with TRBD1. Germline V gene sequence: CDR1 SGHNT, CDR2 YYREEE (reference sequence). The CDR3 runs to 16 residues. After removal of 6 bases from V and 6 bases from J, the junction contained 14 bases not matched to a gene. Here the CDR3 reads CASTLEPGTGGFEQYF. In DNA, the CDR3 is TGTGCCAGCACGTTGGAGCCGGGGACAGGGGGTTTCGAGCAGTACTTC.

The chain employs TRBV19 and TRBJ1-2; 7 bases map to TRBD1. In germline, CDR1 is LNHDA, CDR2 SQIVND (reference sequence). V lost 4 bases to trimming and J lost 2 bases; unmatched junction nucleotides: 7. The CDR3 spans 15 residues. The CDR3 is CASSTRQGGNYGYTF. DNA for the CDR3: TGTGCCAGTAGTACGCGACAGGGCGGAAACTATGGCTACACCTTC.

V gene TRBV5-1 combines with J gene TRBJ2-1; TRBD1 aligns across 10 bases. This CDR3 comprises 13 residues. After removal of 5 bases from V and 8 bases from J, the junction contained 4 bases not matched to a gene. Looked up from germline, CDR1 is SGHRS and CDR2 is YFSETQ. CDR3 nucleotides: TGCGCCAGCAGGGAAGGGACAGGGGATGAGCAGTTCTTC. Protein product: CASREGTGDEQFF.

The chain couples TRBV7-2 to TRBJ1-1, with 7 bases fitting TRBD1. With 3 bases clipped from V and 12 bases from J, the junction kept 10 bases outside the gene matches. In germline, CDR1 is SGHTA, CDR2 FQGNSA. This CDR3 region has 13 residues. DNA of the CDR3: TGTGCCAGCAGCTTTGACAGGGTATTTGGGACTTTCTTT. It specifies CASSFDRVFGTFF. Together with reference TRBV7-2 and TRBJ1-1, the CDR3 gives the full variable domain: GAGVSQSPSNKVTEKGKDVELRCDPISGHTALYWYRQSLGQGLEFLIYFQGNSAPDKSGLPSDRFSAERTGGSVSTLTIQRTQQEDSAVYLCASSFDRVFGTFFGQGTRLTVV.

This clone was detected once. The chain is built from TRBV9 and TRBJ1-3, with a possible D match to TRBD1 (5 bases). The CDR3 extends over 14 amino acids. CDR1 and CDR2 from the germline V gene are SGDLS and YYNGEE. V lost 3 bases, J lost 0 bases, and 7 bases lay in between. Here the CDR3 DNA reads TGTGCCAGCAGCGGACAGCGCTCTGGAAACACCATATATTTT. Protein product: CASSGQRSGNTIYF.

Regarding this clone: Other DNA sequences in the same sample also yield this CDR3. J is TRBJ1-2 and V is TRBV19; D not certain. The CDR3 covers 11 residues. Germline CDR1 reads LNHDA; CDR2 reads SQIVND (reference sequence). The V end lost 5 bases, the J end lost 5 bases, and 6 bases lay between the germline ends. The CDR3 DNA reads TGTGCCAGTAGTCCGGGTTATGGCTACACCTTC. Residues: CASSPGYGYTF. The full variable domain, completed using reference TRBV19 and TRBJ1-2, is DGGITQSPKYLFRKEGQNVTLSCEQNLNHDAMYWYRQDPGQGLRLIYYSQIVNDFQKGDIAEGYSVSREKKESFPLTVTSAQKNPTAFYLCASSPGYGYTFGSGTRLTVV.

In its sample, this clone ranks as medium-sized. The rearrangement links TRBV30 to TRBJ2-3; D not resolved. The CDR3 sequence is 14 residues long. Trimming left V 1 base short and J 0 bases short, with 8 bases between. Germline CDR1 reads GTSNPN; CDR2 reads SVGIG (reference sequence). The CDR3 DNA sequence: TGTGCCTGGAGTGAGTTAGTGAGCACAGATACGCAGTATTTT. This sequence encodes CAWSELVSTDTQYF.

V and J are TRBV3-1 (or the pseudogene TRBV3-2) and TRBJ1-1, with D tentatively TRBD1 (5 bases). CDR3 length: 15 amino acids. The germline V gene encodes CDR1 LGHDT and CDR2 YNNKEL (reference sequence). Trimming shortened V by 6 bases and J by 0 bases, and 14 bases separated the two germline ends. As DNA, the CDR3 is TGTGCCAGCAGTCGAAACGGGGGAATGAACACTGAAGCTTTCTTT. Protein sequence: CASSRNGGMNTEAFF.

The V gene is TRBV4-1, the J gene TRBJ2-3, with D maybe TRBD1 (5 bases). Trimming took off 2 bases at V and 3 bases at J, with 12 bases between the two ends. Per the germline V gene, CDR1 is MGHRA and CDR2 is YSYEKL. This CDR3 is built from 15 residues. In DNA, the CDR3 is TGCGCCAGCAGCCAACAGGATGCAGGGACAGATACGCAGTATTTT. Protein sequence: CASSQQDAGTDTQYF.

Only one count was recorded for this clone. This rearrangement joins TRBV7-2 to TRBJ2-7; 7 positions agree with TRBD1. Germline CDR1 SGHTA, CDR2 FQGNSA. V lost 1 base and J lost 4; bases outside the gene matches: 7. The CDR3 contains 15 residues. CDR3 in DNA: TGTGCCAGCAGCTTAGGAGGGACAGTCTCTTACGAGCAGTACTTC. It is translated as CASSLGGTVSYEQYF. Complete variable domain (other parts from reference TRBV7-2 and TRBJ2-7): GAGVSQSPSNKVTEKGKDVELRCDPISGHTALYWYRQSLGQGLEFLIYFQGNSAPDKSGLPSDRFSAERTGGSVSTLTIQRTQQEDSAVYLCASSLGGTVSYEQYFGPGTRLTVT.